This T cell receptor beta chain emerged from a study of OX40 agonist ivuxolimab in advanced cancers. Study details: Patients in dose escalation had liver, melanoma, kidney or head and neck cancers. The study's findings and limits: On average, CD8+ T cells showed a greater number of expanded clones than CD4+.

Repertoires were generated with immunoSEQ multiplex PCR, while TCRdb's copy carries only in-frame clones and drops some. The sample holds about 37,000 clones, 60% to 80% seen once. V gave up 0 bases and J gave up 7 bases; unmatched junction bases: 1. The CDR3 totals 16 residues. Germline V lookup: CDR1 SGHDN, CDR2 FVKESK. Comments on this clone: Its specificity is not known.

The source of this sequence is an adult with an advanced solid tumor such as melanoma, head and neck, liver or kidney cancer. V gene TRBV14 combines with J gene TRBJ2-1; 15 bases map to TRBD2. The source material was CD4+ or CD8+ T cells sorted from blood, sampled in a trial of the OX40 agonist ivuxolimab. The DNA of the CDR3 is TGTGCCAGCAGCCAAGAGGGACTAGCGGGAGGAAATGAGCAGTTCTTC. Translated, it gives CASSQEGLAGGNEQFF.